This T cell receptor (beta chain) was profiled in a study of OX40 agonist ivuxolimab in advanced cancers. The table came from immunoSEQ multiplex PCR; TCRdb's copy has only in-frame clones and leaves some out. The sample yields 55,000 to 95,000 clones, about 91% seen once. The sample consisted of CD4+ or CD8+ T cells sorted from blood, taken in a trial of the OX40 agonist ivuxolimab. This receptor was identified in an adult with an advanced solid tumor such as melanoma, head and neck, liver or kidney cancer.

CDR3 bases: TGTGCAAGTCGCCCGACAGGGAACACTGAAGCTTTCTTT. Translated: CASRPTGNTEAFF. The rearrangement links TRBV12-2 to TRBJ1-1; the listed D gene, TRBD1, was not tested against the DNA. TRBV12-2 is listed as a pseudogene. This CDR3 is built from 13 residues.